What follows are 5 T cell receptor beta chains derived from one specimen sequenced in a study of cytomegalovirus exposure and HLA in healthy donors. In the PCR, 60 Vbeta and 13 Jbeta primers were used. Assay: immunoSEQ multiplex PCR; the TCRdb copy retains only in-frame clones and omits some. Among approximately 160,000 clones listed, approximately 80% were seen once. Sequencing input: PBMCs. Receptors were obtained from a middle-aged woman in good health and CMV-seropositive.

The V gene is TRBV2, the J gene TRBJ1-5; a possible D gene is TRBD1 (5 bases). V lost 6 bases and J 9 bases, leaving 12 bases between the germline ends. Per germline, CDR1 SNHLY and CDR2 FYNNEI. CDR3 length equals 12 residues. As DNA, the CDR3 is TGTGCCAGCAGAGACAGTCAACGGCCCCAGCATTTT. Amino acid sequence: CASRDSQRPQHF.

This clone came up once. The chain has TRBV7-9 and TRBJ1-5; no firm D call. The ends were cut back, 1 base at V and 11 bases at J, with 12 bases in the middle. The CDR3 spans 13 residues. Germline lookup yields CDR1 SEHNR and CDR2 FQNEAQ (reference sequence). In DNA form, the CDR3 reads TGTGCCAGCAGCTTAGATACCTCGGGTGCCCAGCATTTT. Translated: CASSLDTSGAQHF. The variable domain in full, with the rest retrieved from reference TRBV7-9 and TRBJ1-5, is DTGVSQNPRHKITKRGQNVTFRCDPISEHNRLYWYRQTLGQGPEFLTYFQNEAQLEKSRLLSDRFSAERPKGSFSTLEIQRTEQGDSAMYLCASSLDTSGAQHFGDGTRLSIL.

The V and J genes are TRBV5-1 and TRBJ1-4; 7 nucleotides match TRBD1. Germline trimming cut 4 bases from V and 5 bases from J; bases unmatched to any gene: 5. CDR3 length equals 14 residues. CDR1 is SGHRS, CDR2 YFSETQ, per germline. DNA for the CDR3: TGCGCCAGCAGCCTTGGACAGGCAAATGAAAAACTGTTTTTT. This sequence encodes CASSLGQANEKLFF.

The chain combines TRBV5-4 with TRBJ1-2; unclear D gene. V was trimmed by 0 bases and J by 4 bases, leaving 7 bases between them. The CDR3 runs to 13 residues. Per the germline V gene, CDR1 is SGHNT and CDR2 is YYREEE (reference sequence). The CDR3 bases are TGTGCCAGCAGCTTGGGCGGCTCCTATGGCTACACCTTC. Encoded protein: CASSLGGSYGYTF.

A single count supports this clone. The chain combines TRBV7-2 with TRBJ2-5, with 7 bases that match TRBD1. The V gene end was trimmed by 5 bases and the J gene end by 5 bases; junction bases not matched to a gene: 8. Germline V gives CDR1 SGHTA, CDR2 FQGNSA. The CDR3 has 14 amino acids. This CDR3 reads CASSPNRGAETQYF. For the CDR3, the DNA is TGTGCCAGCAGCCCCAACAGGGGCGCGGAGACCCAGTACTTC.